There are a few counts of the clone carrying this T cell receptor (beta chain). Germline assignment: CDR1 SGHRS and CDR2 YFSETQ. The CDR3 sequence is 16 residues long. V was pared by 0 bases and J by 4 bases, with 6 bases of the junction left unmatched. The data were obtained in a study of blood T cell repertoires in COVID-19. Whole-study context: Sources were T cells, B-cell-depleted T cells, or PBMCs; the material itself was cDNA or gDNA.

Original analysis: Reference gene primer amplification gave estimated nucleated cell counts. Generated by immunoSEQ multiplex PCR, the TCRdb table keeps only in-frame clones and is missing some. V and J calls and clone size are copied from that table; D and trimming were computed from the DNA. The sample has more than 110,000 clones, around 80% seen once; the top ten hold roughly 9%. This chain joins TRBV5-1 and TRBJ2-3; the match to TRBD1 covers 9 bases. Sequencing was carried out using peripheral blood. The sequence was obtained from a woman of 80 years or more in a cohort sampled during active or convalescent COVID-19. The CDR3 is CASSLAVTGGSDTQYF. CDR3 nucleotides: TGCGCCAGCAGCTTGGCCGTGACAGGGGGTTCAGATACGCAGTATTTT.